This T cell receptor (beta chain) is from a study of response to subunit inactivated influenza vaccine. TCRdb used MiXCR to reprocess the RT-PCR reads, holding one entry per CDR3 protein. Altogether more than 450,000 distinct CDR3 sequences are present, about 11% being singletons, with the ten largest covering roughly 9.6%. This clonotype was picked up many times. Between the trimmed V and J ends, which lost 9 bases and 0 bases, there was a span of 13 bases. Germline values: CDR1 ENHRY, CDR2 SYGVKD. The CDR3 covers 14 residues. This same sample was also part of a study on T cells expressing NK-cell markers. That study adds: The TCR beta cDNA came from 5'RACE template switching with UMIs. Over 5 donors showed dominant NKG2C+ clonotypes comprising roughly 1.0-7.0% of their CD8+ T cells.

The V and J genes are TRBV10-3 and TRBJ2-3, with D possibly matching TRBD2 (6 bases). The material sequenced was PBMCs from blood, taken on the day of vaccination. This clonotype originated in a man aged 45-60 years who received an inactivated influenza vaccine. CDR3 in DNA: TGTGCCATTACCCCTAGCGCTAGCACAGATACGCAGTATTTT. Translating gives CAITPSASTDTQYF.